This TCR beta chain was recovered during a study of tumor-infiltrating lymphocytes in primary liver carcinoma. Across the study: The patients presented with primary liver carcinoma, which was managed through surgical resection.

The researchers obtained blood RNA from unsorted whole blood and also extracted germline DNA. The investigators made TCR beta cDNA from approximately 510 ng total RNA, using a constant-region primer. Three-round nested multiplex PCR performed with slightly modified ARM-PCR produced the TCR beta libraries. TCRdb called the multiplex PCR reads again in MiXCR, with one record for every CDR3 protein. The sample lists 250,000 to 350,000 distinct CDR3 sequences; nearly 60% were seen once. To note about this clonotype: One junction end disagrees with the germline gene, perhaps due to a read error.

The clonotype comes from a woman aged 30 to 39 with primary liver carcinoma and hepatitis B virus infection. The source material was peripheral blood.

The CDR3 bases are TGTGCCTGGAGCCCCGGGACAGTTACCTACGAGCAGTGCTTC. It is translated as CAWSPGTVTYEQCF. The rearrangement joins TRBV30 to TRBJ2-7; TRBD1 matches at 7 bases. The germline gives CDR1 GTSNPN, CDR2 SVGIG (reference sequence). CDR3 length: 14 residues.